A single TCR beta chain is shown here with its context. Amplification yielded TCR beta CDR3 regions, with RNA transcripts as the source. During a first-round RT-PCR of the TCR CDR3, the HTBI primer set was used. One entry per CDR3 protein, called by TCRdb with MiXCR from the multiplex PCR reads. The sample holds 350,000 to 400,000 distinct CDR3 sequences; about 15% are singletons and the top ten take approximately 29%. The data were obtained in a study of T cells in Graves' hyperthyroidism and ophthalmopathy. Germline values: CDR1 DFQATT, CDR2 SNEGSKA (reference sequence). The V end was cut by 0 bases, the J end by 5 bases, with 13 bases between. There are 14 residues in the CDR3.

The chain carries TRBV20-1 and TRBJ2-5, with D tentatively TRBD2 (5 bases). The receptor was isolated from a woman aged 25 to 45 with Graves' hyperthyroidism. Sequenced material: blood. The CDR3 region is CSARERVEGETQYF. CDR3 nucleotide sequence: TGCAGTGCTAGAGAGAGGGTTGAAGGTGAGACCCAGTACTTC.